The TCR beta chain under discussion was sequenced for a study of T cells expressing NK-cell markers. The CDR3 loop spans 14 amino acids. Germline CDR1 is SGHRS and CDR2 is YFSETQ. TCRdb re-analyzed the 5' RACE reads; it lists each CDR3 protein once, without DNA. The repertoire table contains some 500,000 distinct CDR3 sequences. This chain connects TRBV5-1 to TRBJ1-1; TCRdb outputs TRBD1, but without DNA this stays unchecked. The sequence was obtained from a woman aged 45-60 years in good health. The sequenced sample was blood T cells: a sorted CD56 or NKG2C T cell subset, CD4+ or CD8+ T cells, or bulk PBMC T cells (not recorded which). CDR3 amino acids: CASKDGRPNTEAFF.